This TCR beta chain was profiled in a study of blood T cell repertoires in COVID-19. On the study more broadly: From the United States, Italy and Spain came samples of acute and convalescent COVID-19.

In the original workflow: Counts of nucleated cells, estimated from reference gene primer amplification, were obtained. The protocol was immunoSEQ multiplex PCR, while the TCRdb copy is restricted to in-frame clones and leaves out a portion. V, J and clone size are those of that table, while D and trimming were read from the DNA. The sample includes over 50,000 clones, roughly 80% of them seen just once. This CDR3 region has 13 residues. Per the germline V gene, CDR1 is SGHRS and CDR2 is YFSETQ. V was shortened by 4 bases and J by 1 base, with 8 bases between the two germline ends. The source is a man in his 70s with acute or convalescent COVID-19. V gene TRBV5-1 combines with J gene TRBJ1-2; D is possibly TRBD1 (5 bases). Sample: peripheral blood. As DNA, the CDR3 is TGCGCCAGCAGCCGGGGGGATAACTATGGCTACACCTTC. It yields the protein CASSRGDNYGYTF.